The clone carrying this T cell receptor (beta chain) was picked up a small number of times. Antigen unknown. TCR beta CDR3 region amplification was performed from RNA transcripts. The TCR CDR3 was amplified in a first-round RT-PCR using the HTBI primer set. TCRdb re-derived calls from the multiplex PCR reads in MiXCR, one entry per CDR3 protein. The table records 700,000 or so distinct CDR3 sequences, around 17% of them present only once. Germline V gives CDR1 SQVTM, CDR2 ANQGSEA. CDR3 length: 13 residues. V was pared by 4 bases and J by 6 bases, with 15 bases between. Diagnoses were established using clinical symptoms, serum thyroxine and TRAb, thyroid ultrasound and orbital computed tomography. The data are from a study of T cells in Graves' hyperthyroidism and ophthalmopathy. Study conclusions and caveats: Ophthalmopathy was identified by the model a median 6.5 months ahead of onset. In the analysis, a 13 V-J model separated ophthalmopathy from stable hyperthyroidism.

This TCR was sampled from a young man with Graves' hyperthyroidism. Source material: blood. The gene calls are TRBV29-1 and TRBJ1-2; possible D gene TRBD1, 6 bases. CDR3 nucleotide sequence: TGCAGCGTTGGGACAGTAGTTGGTCATGGCTACACCTTC. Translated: CSVGTVVGHGYTF.